What follows is one TCR beta chain and its context. The antigen remains unidentified. Nonspecific anti-CD3/anti-CD28 bead stimulation represents the broad CD4+ T cell repertoire. CD4+ T cells upregulating both CD40 ligand and CD69 were sorted as responding cells. These data belong to a study of persistence of HIV-infected CD4 T cells. The libraries were made with immunoSEQ version 4 in survey mode. TCRdb's table, derived via immunoSEQ multiplex PCR, lists solely in-frame clones and lacks some. The table includes 43,000 or so clones, roughly 90% detected once. CDR1 is LGHDT and CDR2 is YNNKEL in the germline V gene (reference sequence). This CDR3 comprises 14 residues. Trimming shortened V by 4 bases and J by 10 bases, and 19 bases separated the two germline ends. Study-wide results and limits: Within sorted populations, more oligoclonal TCRs accompanied more oligoclonal proviruses.

The TCR comes from an adult man with HIV who was CMV-seropositive. The V and J genes are TRBV3-1 (or the pseudogene TRBV3-2) and TRBJ1-1, with D perhaps matching TRBD1 (5 bases). This specimen consisted of CD4+ T cells sorted from PBMCs after roughly 18-hour stimulation, obtained from a patient who received antiretroviral therapy. The CDR3 loop is CASSRIVLGEGAFF. In nucleotides, the CDR3 is TGTGCCAGCAGCCGAATAGTATTGGGGGAAGGAGCTTTCTTT.